A selection of T cell receptor beta chains follows, all from one sample in a study of blood T cells in healthy people across ages. TCRdb analysed the 5' RACE reads with MiXCR anew, one entry per CDR3 protein. This sample has some 670,000 distinct CDR3 sequences; 40% to 65% occur once, and the top ten carry roughly 13%. Material: blood. These receptors originate from a woman of 80 years or more in good health. Both conserved end residues are part of each CDR3. D genes are given only for firm matches. Expanded clones get a size class; other rows say once, few or many, or leave the size out.

j_call d_call v_call clone_size cdr3_nt cdr3_aa
TRBJ2-7 - TRBV6-5 many TGTGCCAGCAAACGAGCCCCTACCTACGAGCAGTACTTC CASKRAPTYEQYF
TRBJ2-5 - TRBV2 - TGTGCCAGCAGAGAGAACGGGGGTCGGGAGACCCAGTACTTC CASRENGGRETQYF
TRBJ1-1 - TRBV6-5 - TGTGCCAGCAGGGGGGGGCCCCACACTGAAGCTTTCTTT CASRGGPHTEAFF
TRBJ2-2 - TRBV20-1 - TGCAGTGCCGAATCGAACACCGGGGAGCTGTTTTTT CSAESNTGELFF
TRBJ2-1 - TRBV5-1 many TGCGCCAGCAGCTTGACGGGAGCAGGCTACAATGAGCAGTTCTTC CASSLTGAGYNEQFF
TRBJ1-1 - TRBV28 - TGTGCCAGCAGATCCTCGTATAACACTGAAGCTTTCTTT CASRSSYNTEAFF
TRBJ2-1 TRBD2 TRBV29-1 many TGCAGCGTGGGGGGGACTGAGCAGTTCTTC CSVGGTEQFF
TRBJ2-1 - TRBV29-1 few TGCAGCGTTGACTCGCTCAGGGCCCTTAGCTCCTACAATGAGCAGTTCTTC CSVDSLRALSSYNEQFF
TRBJ2-5 - TRBV7-3 - TGTGCCAGCAGCTTAAGGGCAGGGTCGCAAGAGACCCAGTACTTC CASSLRAGSQETQYF
TRBJ2-3 TRBD2 TRBV4-1 - TGCGCCAGCAGCCAACGGGGGGGCAATACAGATACGCAGTATTTT CASSQRGGNTDTQYF
TRBJ1-5 TRBD1 TRBV20-1 - TGCAGTGCTAGAGGGACAGGGGATAGCAATCAGCCCCAGCATTTT CSARGTGDSNQPQHF
TRBJ2-1 TRBD2 TRBV29-1 many TGCAGCGTGGTTAATCTAGCGGCGGGCTCCTACAATGAGCAGTTCTTC CSVVNLAAGSYNEQFF
TRBJ1-1 - TRBV20-1 - TGCAGTGCTTCCGGGGGGGATGGAGCTTTCTTT CSASGGDGAFF
TRBJ1-6 TRBD1 TRBV28 - TGTGCCAGCATGACAGGGTCGTATAATTCACCCCTCCACTTT CASMTGSYNSPLHF
TRBJ2-1 TRBD2 TRBV4-2 - TGTGCCAGCAGCCAAGTCGCTAGCGGGCTCAATGAGCAGTTCTTC CASSQVASGLNEQFF
TRBJ2-3 TRBD2 TRBV20-1 many TGCAGTGCTAGTGAGGCGGGAGGGCAAGATACGCAGTATTTT CSASEAGGQDTQYF
TRBJ1-1 TRBD1 TRBV7-2 - TGTGCCAGCAGCTTAGGGGACAGGGGCCTTAAGAACACTGAAGCTTTCTTT CASSLGDRGLKNTEAFF
TRBJ2-2 - TRBV7-9 few TGTGCCAGCAGCTTGGGGACTCCCGGGGGAACCGGGGAGCTGTTTTTT CASSLGTPGGTGELFF
TRBJ2-3 TRBD2 TRBV5-1 - TGCGCCAGCACAGAGCGGGAGCGGTCAGATACGCAGTATTTT CASTERERSDTQYF
TRBJ2-2 - TRBV28 - TGTGCCAGCAGTTTCCCCGGGGCCGTCGGGGAGCTGTTTTTT CASSFPGAVGELFF
TRBJ2-1 - TRBV5-1 few TGTGCCAGCAATCTCTACAATGAGCAGTTCTTC CASNLYNEQFF
TRBJ2-5 - TRBV29-1 many TGCAGCGTTGTTTACAGGGATCACCAAGAGACCCAGTACTTC CSVVYRDHQETQYF
TRBJ2-1 TRBD2 TRBV7-9 - TGTGCCAGCAGCACCTCAACGGGGGGGCCCTTCGATGAGCAGTTCTTC CASSTSTGGPFDEQFF
TRBJ2-3 - TRBV9 once TGTGCCAGCTCCGTAGCCCAATCAGGGTCCACAGATACGCAGTATTTT CASSVAQSGSTDTQYF
TRBJ2-1 TRBD2 TRBV11-2 once TGTGCCAGCACCGAGAGGACTAGCGGAGCCCATGAGCAGTTCTTC CASTERTSGAHEQFF
TRBJ2-3 - TRBV5-1 many TGCGCCAGCAGCTTGGGTGTGGGGGCGGATACGCAGTATTTT CASSLGVGADTQYF
TRBJ2-1 - TRBV18 many TGTGCCAGCTCACCACCGGGCCTCATAAGCGACAATGAGCAGTTCTTC CASSPPGLISDNEQFF
TRBJ2-1 - TRBV3-1 once TGTGCCAGCAGCCCCCAGTACTTTATATCGGAGCAGTTCTTC CASSPQYFISEQFF
TRBJ2-7 TRBD1 TRBV4-3 - TGCGCCAGCAGTTACGACAGGGGCGAATACGAGCAGTACTTC CASSYDRGEYEQYF
TRBJ2-2 TRBD1 TRBV25-1 - TGTGCCAGCAGCCAAACAGGGGTGCGGTTCACCGGGGAGCTGTTTTTT CASSQTGVRFTGELFF
TRBJ2-6 - TRBV11-2 - TGTGCCAGCAGCCTACACGGAGACTCTGGGGCCAACGTCCTGACTTTC CASSLHGDSGANVLTF
TRBJ2-3 - TRBV27 - TGTGCCAGCAGTGTATCGCTTCAGGGGGATACGCAGTATTTT CASSVSLQGDTQYF
TRBJ2-5 - TRBV5-1 - TGCGCCAGCAGCCCACGGGACACGAGAGAGACCCAGTACTTC CASSPRDTRETQYF
TRBJ2-7 - TRBV6-2/TRBV6-3 - TGTGCCAGCCGTCAAAACAGGGGAGGAGGCTACGAGCAGTACTTC CASRQNRGGGYEQYF
TRBJ2-1 - TRBV6-6 few TGTGCCAGCAGATATCAGGTCGTAGGATCGTCGTACAATGAGCAGTTCTTC CASRYQVVGSSYNEQFF
TRBJ2-6 - TRBV20-1 - TGCAGTGCTAGAACCAATGGGGCCAACGTCCTGACTTTC CSARTNGANVLTF
TRBJ1-5 - TRBV2 - TGTGCCAGCAGTAATACAGGGCGCGATCAGCCCCAGCATTTT CASSNTGRDQPQHF
TRBJ2-7 - TRBV29-1 few TGCAGCGTTGCTAGGATAGGGCAGTACTTC CSVARIGQYF
TRBJ2-5 TRBD2 TRBV29-1 many TGCAGCGCCACTAGCGGCCAAGAGACCCAGTACTTC CSATSGQETQYF
TRBJ1-5 - TRBV29-1 - TGCAGCGTTGAGGTTCGGGGAGATCAGCCCCAGCATTTT CSVEVRGDQPQHF
TRBJ1-1 - TRBV28 few TGTGCCAGCAGAAGGGGAATGAAGACTGAAGCTTTCTTT CASRRGMKTEAFF
TRBJ2-1 - TRBV20-1 - TGCAGTGCTAGAGACGTTAGTCGATCCTACAATGAGCAGTTCTTC CSARDVSRSYNEQFF
TRBJ2-2 - TRBV7-8 few TGTGCCAGCAGCCCCTTTAGAGGGGTGGTCACCGGGGAGCTGTTTTTT CASSPFRGVVTGELFF
TRBJ2-7 - TRBV7-9 many TGTGCCAGCAGCACACTCGAGGAACCCTACGAGCAGTACTTC CASSTLEEPYEQYF